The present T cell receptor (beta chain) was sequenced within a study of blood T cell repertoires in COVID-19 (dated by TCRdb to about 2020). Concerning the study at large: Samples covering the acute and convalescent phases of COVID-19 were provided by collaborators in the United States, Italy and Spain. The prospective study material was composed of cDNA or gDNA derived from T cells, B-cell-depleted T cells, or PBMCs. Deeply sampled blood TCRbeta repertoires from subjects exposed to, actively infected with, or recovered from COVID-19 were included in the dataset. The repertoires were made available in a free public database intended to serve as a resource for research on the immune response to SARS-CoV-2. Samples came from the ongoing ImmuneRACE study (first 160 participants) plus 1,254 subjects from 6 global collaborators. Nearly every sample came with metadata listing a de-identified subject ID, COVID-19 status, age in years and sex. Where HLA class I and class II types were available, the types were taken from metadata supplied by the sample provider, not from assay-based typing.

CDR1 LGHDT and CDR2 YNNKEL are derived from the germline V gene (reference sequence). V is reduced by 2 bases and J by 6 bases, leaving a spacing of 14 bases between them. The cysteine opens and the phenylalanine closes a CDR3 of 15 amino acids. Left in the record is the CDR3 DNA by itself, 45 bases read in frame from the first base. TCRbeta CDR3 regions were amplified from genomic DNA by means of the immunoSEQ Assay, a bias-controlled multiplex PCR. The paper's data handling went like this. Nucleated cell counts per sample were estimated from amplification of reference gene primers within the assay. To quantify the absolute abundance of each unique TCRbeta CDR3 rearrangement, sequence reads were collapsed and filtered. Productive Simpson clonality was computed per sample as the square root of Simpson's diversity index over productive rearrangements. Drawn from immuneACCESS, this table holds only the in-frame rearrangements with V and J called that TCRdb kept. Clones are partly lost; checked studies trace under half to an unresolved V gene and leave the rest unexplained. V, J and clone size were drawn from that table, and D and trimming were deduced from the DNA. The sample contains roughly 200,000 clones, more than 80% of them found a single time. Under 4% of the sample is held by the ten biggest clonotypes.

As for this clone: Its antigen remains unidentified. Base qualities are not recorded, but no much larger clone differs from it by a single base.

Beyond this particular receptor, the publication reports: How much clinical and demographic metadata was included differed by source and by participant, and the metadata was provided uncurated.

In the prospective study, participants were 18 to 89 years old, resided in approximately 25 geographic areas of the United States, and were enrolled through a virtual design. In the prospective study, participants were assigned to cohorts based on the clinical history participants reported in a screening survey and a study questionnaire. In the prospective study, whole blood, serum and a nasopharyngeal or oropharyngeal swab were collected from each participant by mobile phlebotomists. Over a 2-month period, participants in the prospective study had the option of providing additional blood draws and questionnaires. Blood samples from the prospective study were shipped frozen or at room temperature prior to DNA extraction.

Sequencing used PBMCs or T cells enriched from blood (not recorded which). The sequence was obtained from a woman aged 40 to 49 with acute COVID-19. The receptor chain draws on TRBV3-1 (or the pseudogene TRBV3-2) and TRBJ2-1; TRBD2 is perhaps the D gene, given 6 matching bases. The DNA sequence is TGTGCCAGCAGCCAACGGGACTTACGTTTCAATGAGCAGTTCTTC. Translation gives CASSQRDLRFNEQFF.